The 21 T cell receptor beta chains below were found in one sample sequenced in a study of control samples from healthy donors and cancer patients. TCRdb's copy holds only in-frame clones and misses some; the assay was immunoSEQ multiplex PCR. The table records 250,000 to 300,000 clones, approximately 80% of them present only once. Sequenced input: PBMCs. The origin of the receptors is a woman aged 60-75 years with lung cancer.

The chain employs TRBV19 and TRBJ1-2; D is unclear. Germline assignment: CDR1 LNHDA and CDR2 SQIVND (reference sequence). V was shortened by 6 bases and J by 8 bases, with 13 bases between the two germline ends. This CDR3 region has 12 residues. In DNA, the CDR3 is TGTGCCAGTAGAAGAGATACTGCAGGCTACACCTTC. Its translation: CASRRDTAGYTF.

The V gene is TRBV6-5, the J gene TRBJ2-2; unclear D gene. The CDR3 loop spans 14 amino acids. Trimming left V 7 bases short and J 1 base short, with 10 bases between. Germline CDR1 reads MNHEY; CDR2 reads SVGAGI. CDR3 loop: CASIAPENTGELFF. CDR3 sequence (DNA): TGTGCCAGCATTGCCCCCGAGAACACCGGGGAGCTGTTTTTT.

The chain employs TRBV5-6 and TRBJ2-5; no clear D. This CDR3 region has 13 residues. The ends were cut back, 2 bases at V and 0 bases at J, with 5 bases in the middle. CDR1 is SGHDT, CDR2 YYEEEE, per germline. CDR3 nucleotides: TGTGCCAGCAGCTTTCCATACCAAGAGACCCAGTACTTC. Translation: CASSFPYQETQYF.

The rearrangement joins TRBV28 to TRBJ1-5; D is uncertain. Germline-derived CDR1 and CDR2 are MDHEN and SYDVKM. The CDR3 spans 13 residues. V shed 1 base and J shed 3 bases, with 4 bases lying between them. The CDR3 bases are TGTGCCAGCAGTTTATTGAACAATCAGCCCCAGCATTTT. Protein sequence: CASSLLNNQPQHF.

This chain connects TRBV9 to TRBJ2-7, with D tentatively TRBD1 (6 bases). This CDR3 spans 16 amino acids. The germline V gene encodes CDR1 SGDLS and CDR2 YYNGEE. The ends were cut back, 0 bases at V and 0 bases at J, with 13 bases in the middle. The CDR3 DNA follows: TGTGCCAGCAGCGTAGGACAGGAAAGTTTCTCCTACGAGCAGTACTTC. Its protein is CASSVGQESFSYEQYF.

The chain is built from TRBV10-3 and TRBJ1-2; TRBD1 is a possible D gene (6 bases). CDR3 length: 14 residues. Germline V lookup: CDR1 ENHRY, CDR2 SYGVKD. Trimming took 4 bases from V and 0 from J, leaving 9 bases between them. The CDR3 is CAISGTASNYGYTF. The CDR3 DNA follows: TGTGCCATCAGTGGGACAGCTTCTAACTATGGCTACACCTTC.

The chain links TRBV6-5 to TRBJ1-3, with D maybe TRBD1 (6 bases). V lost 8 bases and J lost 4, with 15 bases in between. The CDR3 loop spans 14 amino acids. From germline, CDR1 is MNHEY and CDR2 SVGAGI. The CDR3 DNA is TGTGCCAGCCGGGACAACGGGAGGGGAAACACCATATATTTT. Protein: CASRDNGRGNTIYF.

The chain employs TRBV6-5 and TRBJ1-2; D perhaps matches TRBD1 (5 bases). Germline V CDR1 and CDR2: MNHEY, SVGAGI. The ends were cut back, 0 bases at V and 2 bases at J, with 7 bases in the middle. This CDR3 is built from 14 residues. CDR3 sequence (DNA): TGTGCCAGCAGTTACTCTACAGGCAACTATGGCTACACCTTC. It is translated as CASSYSTGNYGYTF.

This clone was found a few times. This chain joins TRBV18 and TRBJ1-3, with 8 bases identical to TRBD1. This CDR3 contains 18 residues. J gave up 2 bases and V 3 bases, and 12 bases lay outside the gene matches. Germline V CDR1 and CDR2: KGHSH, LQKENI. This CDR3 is CASSPSGGADRAGNTIYF. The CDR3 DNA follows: TGTGCCAGCTCACCTTCCGGAGGCGCGGACAGGGCTGGAAACACCATATATTTT.

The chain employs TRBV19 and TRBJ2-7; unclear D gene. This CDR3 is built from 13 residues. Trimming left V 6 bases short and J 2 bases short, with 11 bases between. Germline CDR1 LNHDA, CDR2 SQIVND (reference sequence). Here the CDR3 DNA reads TGTGCCAGTAGCAACCTTGGACCCTACGAGCAGTACTTC. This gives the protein CASSNLGPYEQYF. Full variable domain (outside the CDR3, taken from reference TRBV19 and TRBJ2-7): DGGITQSPKYLFRKEGQNVTLSCEQNLNHDAMYWYRQDPGQGLRLIYYSQIVNDFQKGDIAEGYSVSREKKESFPLTVTSAQKNPTAFYLCASSNLGPYEQYFGPGTRLTVT.

The CDR3 bases are TGCGCCAGCAGCCCCACAGTTATTTACACTGAAGCTTTCTTT. It translates to CASSPTVIYTEAFF. The chain couples TRBV5-1 to TRBJ1-1; D unresolved. CDR1 SGHRS and CDR2 YFSETQ come from the germline V gene. Trimming took off 4 bases at V and 3 bases at J, with 13 bases between the two ends. There are 14 residues in the CDR3.

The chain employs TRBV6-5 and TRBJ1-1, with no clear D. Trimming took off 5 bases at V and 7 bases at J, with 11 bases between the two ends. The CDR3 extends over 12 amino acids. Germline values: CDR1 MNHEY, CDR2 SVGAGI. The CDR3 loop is CASSPPDGEAFF. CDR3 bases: TGTGCCAGCAGTCCACCTGACGGTGAAGCTTTCTTT.

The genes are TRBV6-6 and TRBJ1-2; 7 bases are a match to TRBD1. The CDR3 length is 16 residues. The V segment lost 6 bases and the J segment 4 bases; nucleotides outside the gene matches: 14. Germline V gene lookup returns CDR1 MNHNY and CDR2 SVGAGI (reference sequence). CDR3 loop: CASRGQSSRSSYGYTF. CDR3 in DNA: TGTGCCAGCAGGGGACAGTCAAGTAGGTCTTCCTATGGCTACACCTTC.

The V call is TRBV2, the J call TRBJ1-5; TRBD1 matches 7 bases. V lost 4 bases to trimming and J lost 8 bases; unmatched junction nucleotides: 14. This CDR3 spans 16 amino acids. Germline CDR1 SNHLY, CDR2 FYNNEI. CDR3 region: CASSAQQGKVGKPQHF. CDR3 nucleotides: TGTGCCAGCAGTGCCCAACAGGGGAAGGTTGGTAAGCCCCAGCATTTT.

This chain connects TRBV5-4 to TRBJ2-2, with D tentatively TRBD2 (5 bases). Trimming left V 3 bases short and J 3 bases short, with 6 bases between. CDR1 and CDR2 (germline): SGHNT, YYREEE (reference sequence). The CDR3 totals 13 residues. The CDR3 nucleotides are TGTGCCAGCAGCTCGGACTACACCGGGGAGCTGTTTTTT. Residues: CASSSDYTGELFF.

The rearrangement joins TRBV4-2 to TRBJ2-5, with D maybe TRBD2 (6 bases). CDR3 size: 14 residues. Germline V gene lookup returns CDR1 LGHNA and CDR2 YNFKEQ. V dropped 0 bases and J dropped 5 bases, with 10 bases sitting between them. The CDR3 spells CASSQERGLETQYF. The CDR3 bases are TGTGCCAGCAGCCAAGAGCGGGGCCTGGAGACCCAGTACTTC.

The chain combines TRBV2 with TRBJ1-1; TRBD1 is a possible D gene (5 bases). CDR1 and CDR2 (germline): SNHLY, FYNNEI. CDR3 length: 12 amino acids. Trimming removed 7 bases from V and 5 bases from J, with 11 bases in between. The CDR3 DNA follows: TGTGCCAGCACGGGGGAGGGGACTGAAGCTTTCTTT. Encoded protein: CASTGEGTEAFF.

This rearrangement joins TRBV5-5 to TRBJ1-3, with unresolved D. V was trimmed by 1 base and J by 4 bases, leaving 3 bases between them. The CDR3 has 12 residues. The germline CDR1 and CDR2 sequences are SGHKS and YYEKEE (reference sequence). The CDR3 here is CASSLQGNTIYF. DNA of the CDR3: TGTGCCAGCAGCTTGCAAGGAAACACCATATATTTT.

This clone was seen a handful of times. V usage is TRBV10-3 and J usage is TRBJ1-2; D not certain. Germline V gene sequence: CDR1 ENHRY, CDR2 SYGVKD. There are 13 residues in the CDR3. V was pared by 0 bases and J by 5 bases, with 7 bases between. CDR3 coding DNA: TGTGCCATCAGTGAGTCGACTGAGTATGGCTACACCTTC. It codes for CAISESTEYGYTF.

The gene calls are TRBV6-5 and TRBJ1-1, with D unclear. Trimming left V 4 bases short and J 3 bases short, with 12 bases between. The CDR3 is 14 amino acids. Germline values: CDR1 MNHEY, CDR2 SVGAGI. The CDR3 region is CASSFWAGDTEAFF. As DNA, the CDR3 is TGTGCCAGCAGTTTTTGGGCCGGCGACACTGAAGCTTTCTTT.

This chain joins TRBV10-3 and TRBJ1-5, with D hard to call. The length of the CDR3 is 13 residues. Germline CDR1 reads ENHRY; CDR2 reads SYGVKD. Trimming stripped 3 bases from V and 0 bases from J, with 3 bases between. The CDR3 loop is CAISENSNQPQHF. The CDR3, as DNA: TGTGCCATCAGTGAAAATAGCAATCAGCCCCAGCATTTT.